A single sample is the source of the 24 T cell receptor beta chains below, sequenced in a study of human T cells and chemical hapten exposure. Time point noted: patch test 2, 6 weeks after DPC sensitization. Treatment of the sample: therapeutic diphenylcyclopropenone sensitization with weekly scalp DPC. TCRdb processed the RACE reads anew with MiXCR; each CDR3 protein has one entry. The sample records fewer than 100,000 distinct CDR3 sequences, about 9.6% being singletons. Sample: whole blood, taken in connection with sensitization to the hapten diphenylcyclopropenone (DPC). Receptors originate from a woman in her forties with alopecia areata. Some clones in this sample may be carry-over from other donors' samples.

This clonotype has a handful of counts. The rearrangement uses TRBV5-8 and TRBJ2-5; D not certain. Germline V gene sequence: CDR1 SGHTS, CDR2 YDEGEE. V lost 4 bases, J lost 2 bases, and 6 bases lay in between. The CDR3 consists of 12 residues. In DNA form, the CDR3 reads TGTGCCAGCAGCCGTGGGCAAGAGACCCAGTACTTC. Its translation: CASSRGQETQYF.

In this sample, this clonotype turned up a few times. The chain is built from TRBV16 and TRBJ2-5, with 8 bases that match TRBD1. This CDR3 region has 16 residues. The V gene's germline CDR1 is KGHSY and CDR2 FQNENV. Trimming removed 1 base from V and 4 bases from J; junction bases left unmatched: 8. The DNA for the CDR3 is TGTGCCAGCAGCCAATTAGGACCAGGACAGGGAGAGACCCAGTACTTC. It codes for CASSQLGPGQGETQYF.

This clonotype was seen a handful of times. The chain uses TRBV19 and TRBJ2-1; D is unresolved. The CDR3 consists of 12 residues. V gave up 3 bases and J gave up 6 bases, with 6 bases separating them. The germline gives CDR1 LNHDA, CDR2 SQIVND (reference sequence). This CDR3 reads CASSIGVNEQFF. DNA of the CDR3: TGTGCCAGTAGTATCGGAGTCAATGAGCAGTTCTTC.

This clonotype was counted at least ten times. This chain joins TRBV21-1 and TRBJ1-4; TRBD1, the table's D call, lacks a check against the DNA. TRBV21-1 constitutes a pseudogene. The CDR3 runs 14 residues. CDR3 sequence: CASTRTGTNEKLFF. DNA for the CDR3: TGTGCCAGCACCAGGACAGGAACTAATGAAAAACTGTTTTTT.

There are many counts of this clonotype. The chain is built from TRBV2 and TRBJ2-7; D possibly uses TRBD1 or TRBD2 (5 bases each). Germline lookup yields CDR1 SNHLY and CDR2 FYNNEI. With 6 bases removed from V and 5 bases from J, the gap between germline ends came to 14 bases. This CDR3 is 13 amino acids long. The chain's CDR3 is CASRGDVVDEQYF. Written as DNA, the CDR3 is TGTGCCAGCAGGGGGGATGTAGTAGACGAGCAGTACTTC.

In DNA, the CDR3 is TGTGCCTTCTCGGCCCTCGGAAACACCATATATTTT. Translation: CAFSALGNTIYF. The gene calls are TRBV30 and TRBJ1-3; no clear D gene. Per the germline V gene, CDR1 is GTSNPN and CDR2 is SVGIG (reference sequence). This CDR3 is 12 amino acids long. V was trimmed by 7 bases and J by 4 bases, leaving 11 bases between them. Looking up the rest from reference TRBV30 and TRBJ1-3 gives the full variable domain: SQTIHQWPATLVQPVGSPLSLECTVEGTSNPNLYWYRQAAGRGLQLLFYSVGIGQISSEVPQNLSASRPQDRQFILSSKKLLLSDSGFYLCAFSALGNTIYFGEGSWLTVV.

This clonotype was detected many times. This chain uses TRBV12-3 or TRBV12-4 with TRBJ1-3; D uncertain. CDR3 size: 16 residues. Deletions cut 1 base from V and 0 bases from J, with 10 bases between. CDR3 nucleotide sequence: TGTGCCAGCAGTTTAGGAAGAGTCTACTCTGGAAACACCATATATTTT. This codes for CASSLGRVYSGNTIYF.

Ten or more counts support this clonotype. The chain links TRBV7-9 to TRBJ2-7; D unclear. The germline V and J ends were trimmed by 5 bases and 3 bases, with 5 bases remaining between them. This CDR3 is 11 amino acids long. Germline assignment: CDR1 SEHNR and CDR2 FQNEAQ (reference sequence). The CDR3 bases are TGTGCCAGCAGCCCCAACTACGAGCAGTACTTC. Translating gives CASSPNYEQYF.

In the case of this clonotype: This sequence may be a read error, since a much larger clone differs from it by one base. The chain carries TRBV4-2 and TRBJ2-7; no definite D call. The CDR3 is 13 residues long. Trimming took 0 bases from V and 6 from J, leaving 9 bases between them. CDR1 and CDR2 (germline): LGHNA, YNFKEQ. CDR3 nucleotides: TGTGCCAGCAGCCAAGAGGATCTGGGCGAGCAGTACTTC. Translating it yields CASSQEDLGEQYF.

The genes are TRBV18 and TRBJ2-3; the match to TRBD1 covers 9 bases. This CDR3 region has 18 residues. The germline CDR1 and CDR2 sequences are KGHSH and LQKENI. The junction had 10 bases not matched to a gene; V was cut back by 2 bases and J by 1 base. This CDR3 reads CASSPGQGTKAGTDTQYF. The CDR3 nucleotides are TGTGCCAGCTCACCAGGACAGGGGACTAAGGCGGGCACAGATACGCAGTATTTT.

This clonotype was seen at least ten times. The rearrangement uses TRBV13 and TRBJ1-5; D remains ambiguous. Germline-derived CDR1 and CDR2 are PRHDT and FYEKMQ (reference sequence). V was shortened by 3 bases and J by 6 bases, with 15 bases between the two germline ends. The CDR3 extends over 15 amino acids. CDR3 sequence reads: CASSFGPEGGQPQHF. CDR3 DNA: TGTGCCAGCAGCTTTGGCCCTGAGGGAGGTCAGCCCCAGCATTTT.

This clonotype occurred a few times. The CDR3 sequence: CASSFYKSGLNTEAFF. The CDR3 DNA reads as TGTGCCAGCAGCTTCTATAAAAGTGGGCTGAACACTGAAGCTTTCTTT. The rearrangement links TRBV7-8 to TRBJ1-1, with D unresolved. The CDR3 covers 16 residues. The V end was cut by 3 bases, the J end by 0 bases, with 14 bases between. The germline CDR1 and CDR2 sequences are SGHVS and FQNEAQ.

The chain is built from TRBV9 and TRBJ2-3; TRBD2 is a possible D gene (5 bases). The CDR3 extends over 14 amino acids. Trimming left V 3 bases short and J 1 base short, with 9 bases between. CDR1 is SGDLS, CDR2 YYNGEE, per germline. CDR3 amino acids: CASSASYRTDTQYF. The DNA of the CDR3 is TGTGCCAGCAGCGCTAGCTACCGCACAGATACGCAGTATTTT.

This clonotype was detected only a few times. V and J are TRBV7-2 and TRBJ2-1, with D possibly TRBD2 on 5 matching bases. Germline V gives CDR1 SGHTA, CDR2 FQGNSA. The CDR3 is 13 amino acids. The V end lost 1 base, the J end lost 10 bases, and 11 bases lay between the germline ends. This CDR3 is CASSLGLAEEQFF. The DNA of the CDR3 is TGTGCCAGCAGCTTAGGGCTAGCAGAAGAGCAGTTCTTC. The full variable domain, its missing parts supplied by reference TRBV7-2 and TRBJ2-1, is GAGVSQSPSNKVTEKGKDVELRCDPISGHTALYWYRQSLGQGLEFLIYFQGNSAPDKSGLPSDRFSAERTGGSVSTLTIQRTQQEDSAVYLCASSLGLAEEQFFGPGTRLTVL.

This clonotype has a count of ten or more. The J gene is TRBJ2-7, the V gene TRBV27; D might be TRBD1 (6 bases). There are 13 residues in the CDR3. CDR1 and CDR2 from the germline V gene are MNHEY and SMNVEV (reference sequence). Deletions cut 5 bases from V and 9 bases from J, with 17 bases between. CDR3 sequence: CASSALQGWGQYF. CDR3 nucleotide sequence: TGTGCCAGCAGTGCCCTACAGGGTTGGGGGCAGTACTTC.

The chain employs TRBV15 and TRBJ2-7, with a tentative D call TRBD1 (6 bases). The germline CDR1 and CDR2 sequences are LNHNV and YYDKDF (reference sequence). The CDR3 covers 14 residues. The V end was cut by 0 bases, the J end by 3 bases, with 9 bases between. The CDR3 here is CATSREQGHYEQYF. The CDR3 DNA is TGTGCCACCAGCAGAGAACAGGGACACTACGAGCAGTACTTC.

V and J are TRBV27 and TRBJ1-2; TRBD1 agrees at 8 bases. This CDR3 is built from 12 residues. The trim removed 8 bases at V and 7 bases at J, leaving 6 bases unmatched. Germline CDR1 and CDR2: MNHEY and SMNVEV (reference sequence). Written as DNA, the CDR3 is TGTGCCAGCTCTCAGGGGGCCGGTGGCTACACCTTC. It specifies CASSQGAGGYTF.

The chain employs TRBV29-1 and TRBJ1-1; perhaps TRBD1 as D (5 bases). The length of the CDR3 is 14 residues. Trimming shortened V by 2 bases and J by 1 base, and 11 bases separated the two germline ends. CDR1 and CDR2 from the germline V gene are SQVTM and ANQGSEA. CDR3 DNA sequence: TGCAGCGTTGAACCCGGGGGAAGGAACACTGAAGCTTTCTTT. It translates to CSVEPGGRNTEAFF. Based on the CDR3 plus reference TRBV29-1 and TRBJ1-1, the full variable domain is SAVISQKPSRDICQRGTSLTIQCQVDSQVTMMFWYRQQPGQSLTLIATANQGSEATYESGFVIDKFPISRPNLTFSTLTVSNMSPEDSSIYLCSVEPGGRNTEAFFGQGTRLTVV.

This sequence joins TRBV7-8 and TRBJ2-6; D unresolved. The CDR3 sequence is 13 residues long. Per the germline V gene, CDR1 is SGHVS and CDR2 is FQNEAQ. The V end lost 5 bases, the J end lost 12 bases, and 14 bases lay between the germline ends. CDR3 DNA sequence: TGTGCCAGCAGCCCGAACCACCTTCCCGTCCTGACTTTC. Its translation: CASSPNHLPVLTF. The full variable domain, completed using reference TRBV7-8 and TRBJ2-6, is GAGVSQSPRYKVAKRGQDVALRCDPISGHVSLFWYQQALGQGPEFLTYFQNEAQLDKSGLPSDRFFAERPEGSVSTLKIQRTQQEDSAVYLCASSPNHLPVLTFGAGSRLTVL.

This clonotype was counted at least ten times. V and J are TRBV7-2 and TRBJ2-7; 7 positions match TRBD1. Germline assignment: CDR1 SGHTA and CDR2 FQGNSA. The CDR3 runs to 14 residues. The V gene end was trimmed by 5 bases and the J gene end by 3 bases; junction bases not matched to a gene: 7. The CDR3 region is CASSVIQGSYEQYF. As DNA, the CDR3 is TGTGCCAGCAGCGTAATACAGGGGAGCTACGAGCAGTACTTC.

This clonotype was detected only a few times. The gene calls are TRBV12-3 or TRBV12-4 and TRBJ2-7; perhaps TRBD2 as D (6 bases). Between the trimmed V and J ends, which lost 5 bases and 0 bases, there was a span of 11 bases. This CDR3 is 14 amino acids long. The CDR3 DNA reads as TGTGCCAGCAGTCTGCTCGGGAGCTCCTACGAGCAGTACTTC. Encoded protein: CASSLLGSSYEQYF.

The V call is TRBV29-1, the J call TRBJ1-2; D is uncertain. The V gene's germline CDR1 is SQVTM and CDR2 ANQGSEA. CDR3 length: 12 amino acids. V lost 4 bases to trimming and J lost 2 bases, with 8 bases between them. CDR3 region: CSVARRNYGYTF. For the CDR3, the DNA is TGCAGCGTTGCCCGGAGGAACTATGGCTACACCTTC.

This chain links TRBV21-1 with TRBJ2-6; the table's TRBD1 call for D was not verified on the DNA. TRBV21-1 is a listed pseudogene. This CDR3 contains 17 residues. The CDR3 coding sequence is TGTGCCAGCAGCAAAGGATTGATGGGCGCTGGGGCCAACGTCCTGACTTTC. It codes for CASSKGLMGAGANVLTF.

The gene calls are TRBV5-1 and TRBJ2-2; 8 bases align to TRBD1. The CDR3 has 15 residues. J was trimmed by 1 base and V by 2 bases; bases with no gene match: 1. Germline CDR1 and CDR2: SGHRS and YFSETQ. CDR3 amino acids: CASSLQGENTGELFF. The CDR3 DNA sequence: TGCGCCAGCAGCTTACAGGGGGAGAACACCGGGGAGCTGTTTTTT.